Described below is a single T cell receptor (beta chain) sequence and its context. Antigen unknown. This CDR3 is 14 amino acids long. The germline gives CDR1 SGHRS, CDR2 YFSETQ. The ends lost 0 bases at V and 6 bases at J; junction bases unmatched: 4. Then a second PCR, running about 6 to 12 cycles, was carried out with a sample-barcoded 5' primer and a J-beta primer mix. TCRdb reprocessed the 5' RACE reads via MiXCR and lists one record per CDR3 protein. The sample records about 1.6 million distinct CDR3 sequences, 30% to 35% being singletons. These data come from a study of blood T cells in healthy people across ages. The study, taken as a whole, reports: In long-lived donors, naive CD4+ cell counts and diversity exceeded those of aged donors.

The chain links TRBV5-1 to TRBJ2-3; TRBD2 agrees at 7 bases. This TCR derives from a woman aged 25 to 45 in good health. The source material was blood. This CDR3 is CASSLAAGVDTQYF. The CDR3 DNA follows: TGCGCCAGCAGCTTGGCGGCGGGGGTTGATACGCAGTATTTT.